This T cell receptor beta chain was captured by sequencing in a study of blood T cell repertoires in COVID-19 (dated by TCRdb to about 2020). For the study in its entirety: Samples covering the acute and convalescent phases of COVID-19 were provided by collaborators in the United States, Italy and Spain. The prospective study material was composed of cDNA or gDNA derived from T cells, B-cell-depleted T cells, or PBMCs. Deeply sampled blood TCRbeta repertoires from subjects exposed to, actively infected with, or recovered from COVID-19 were included in the dataset. The repertoires were released in a freely available public database intended as a resource for research on the immune response to SARS-CoV-2. Samples were obtained from the ongoing ImmuneRACE study (first 160 participants) and from 950 to 1,500 subjects provided by 6 global collaborators. A de-identified subject ID, COVID-19 status, age in years and sex were almost always included in the sample metadata. Where HLA class I and class II types were available, the types were taken from metadata supplied by the sample provider, not from assay-based typing. The paper as a whole reports these results and caveats: How much clinical and demographic metadata was included differed by source and by participant, and the metadata was provided uncurated.

TCRbeta CDR3 regions were amplified from genomic DNA by means of the immunoSEQ Assay, a bias-controlled multiplex PCR. As for the authors' bioinformatics: The number of nucleated cells in each sample was estimated by amplification of reference gene primers within the assay. To quantify the absolute abundance of each unique TCRbeta CDR3 rearrangement, sequence reads were collapsed and filtered. Productive Simpson clonality was computed per sample as the square root of Simpson's diversity index over productive rearrangements. This is the immuneACCESS table as TCRdb keeps it, with only in-frame sequences that have V and J called. A part of the clones is gone; compared with another copy, unresolved V genes explain less than half, and the rest is unexplained. That table furnishes V, J and clone size, whereas the DNA furnished D and trimming. Recorded for this sample are hundreds of thousands of clones; almost 85% of them occurred a single time. Under 2% of the sample goes to the ten largest clones.

Whole blood was collected in K2EDTA tubes by collaborating institutions according to the institutions' own protocols. For TCRbeta analysis, collaborators shipped samples as frozen whole blood, isolated PBMCs, or DNA extracted from either of those sample types. Comment on this clone: Its specific antigen is unknown. No qualities accompany the bases; no much larger clone lies one base away.

Trimming costs V 6 bases and J 3 bases, and their ends lie 11 bases apart. Including the terminal cysteine and phenylalanine, the CDR3 comprises 13 residues. Only the CDR3 part of the read is kept: 39 bases, read in frame from the first base. The chain joins TRBV12-3 or TRBV12-4 to TRBJ2-5; the D gene cannot be named for sure. The receptor's source is a woman of 80 years or more with acute or convalescent COVID-19. The sequencing sample was made of peripheral blood. The CDR3 protein is CASRPAGKETQYF. Read as DNA, the sequence is TGTGCCAGCAGACCCGCAGGAAAAGAGACCCAGTACTTC.